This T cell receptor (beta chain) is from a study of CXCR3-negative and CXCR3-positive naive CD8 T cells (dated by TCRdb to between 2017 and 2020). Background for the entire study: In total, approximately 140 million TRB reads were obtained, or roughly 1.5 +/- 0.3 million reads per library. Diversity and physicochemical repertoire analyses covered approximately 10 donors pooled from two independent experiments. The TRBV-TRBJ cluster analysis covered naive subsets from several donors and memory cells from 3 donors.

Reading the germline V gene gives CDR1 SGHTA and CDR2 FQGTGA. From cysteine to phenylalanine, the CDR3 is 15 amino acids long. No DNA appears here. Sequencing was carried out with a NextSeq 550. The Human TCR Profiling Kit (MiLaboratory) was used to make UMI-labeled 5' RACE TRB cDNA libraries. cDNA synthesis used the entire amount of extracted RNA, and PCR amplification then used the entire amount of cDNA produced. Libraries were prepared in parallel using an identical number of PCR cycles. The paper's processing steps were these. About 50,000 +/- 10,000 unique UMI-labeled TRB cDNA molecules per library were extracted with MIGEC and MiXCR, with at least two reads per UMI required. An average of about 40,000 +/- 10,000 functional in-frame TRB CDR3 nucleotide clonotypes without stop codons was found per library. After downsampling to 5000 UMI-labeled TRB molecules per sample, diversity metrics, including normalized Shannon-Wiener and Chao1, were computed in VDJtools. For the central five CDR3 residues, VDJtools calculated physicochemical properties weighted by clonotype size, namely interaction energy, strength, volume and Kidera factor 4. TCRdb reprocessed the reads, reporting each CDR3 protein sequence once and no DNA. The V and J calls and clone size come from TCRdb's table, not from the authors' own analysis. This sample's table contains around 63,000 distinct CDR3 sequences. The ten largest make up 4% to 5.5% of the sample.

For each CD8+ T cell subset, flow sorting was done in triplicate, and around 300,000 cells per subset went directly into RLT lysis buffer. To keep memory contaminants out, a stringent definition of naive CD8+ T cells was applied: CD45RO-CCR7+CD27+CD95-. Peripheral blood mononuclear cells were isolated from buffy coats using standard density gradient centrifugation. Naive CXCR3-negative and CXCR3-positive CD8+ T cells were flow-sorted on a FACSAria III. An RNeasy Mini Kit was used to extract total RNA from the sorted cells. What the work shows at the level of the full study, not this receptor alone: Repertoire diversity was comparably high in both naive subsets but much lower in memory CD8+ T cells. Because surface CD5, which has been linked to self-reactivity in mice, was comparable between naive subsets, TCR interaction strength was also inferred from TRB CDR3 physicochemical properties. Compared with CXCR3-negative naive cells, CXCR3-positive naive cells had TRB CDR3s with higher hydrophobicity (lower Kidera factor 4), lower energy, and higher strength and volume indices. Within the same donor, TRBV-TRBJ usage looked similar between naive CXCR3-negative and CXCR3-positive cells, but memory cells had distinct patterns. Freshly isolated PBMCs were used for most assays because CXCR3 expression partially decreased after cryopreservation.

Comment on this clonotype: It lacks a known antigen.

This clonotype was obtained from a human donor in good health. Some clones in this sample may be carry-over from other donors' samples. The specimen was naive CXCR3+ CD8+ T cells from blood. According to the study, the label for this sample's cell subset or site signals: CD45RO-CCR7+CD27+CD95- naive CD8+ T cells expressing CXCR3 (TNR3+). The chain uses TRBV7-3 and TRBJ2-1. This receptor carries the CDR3 CASSLTMGKANEQFF.